This entry features one TCR beta chain sequence. The antigen remains undetermined. The sample originates from a study of cytomegalovirus exposure and HLA in healthy donors. The germline V gene encodes CDR1 GTSNPN and CDR2 SVGIG (reference sequence). The V end was cut by 3 bases, the J end by 5 bases, with 6 bases between. The CDR3 runs to 11 residues. Overall study results and limits: Productive status was seen about 87% or about 30% of the time for most TCR beta V segments in an earlier analysis. Most TCR sequences were rare, but some public TCRs occurred in many donors.

Primers: 60 Vbeta forward and 13 Jbeta reverse. TCRdb's table, derived via immunoSEQ multiplex PCR, lists solely in-frame clones and lacks some. The profile shows 250,000 or so clones, around 90% of them singletons. This TCR came from a girl aged 2-10 years in good health and CMV-seronegative. This chain joins TRBV30 and TRBJ2-3; D is unresolved. The material sequenced was PBMCs. This CDR3 is CAWREEDTQYF. Written as DNA, the CDR3 is TGTGCCTGGAGAGAGGAAGATACGCAGTATTTT.